Listed below are T cell receptor beta chains from one sample, sequenced in a study of blood T cell repertoires in COVID-19. Repertoires were generated with immunoSEQ multiplex PCR, while TCRdb's copy carries only in-frame clones and drops some. The sample holds 150,000 to 250,000 clones, 75% to 90% seen once. The sequenced sample was PBMCs or T cells enriched from blood (not recorded which). These receptors all stem from a woman in her 30s who had recovered from COVID-19. CDR3s include the opening cysteine and the closing phenylalanine or tryptophan. A D gene is named only where the DNA matches it firmly. Clone size appears in some rows only: once, few, many, or a class for an expanded clone.

clone_size: few
d_call: TRBD1
v_call: TRBV4-1
j_call: TRBJ2-7
cdr3_aa: CASSHPGQGPYEQYF
cdr3_nt: TGCGCCAGCAGCCACCCGGGACAGGGGCCCTACGAGCAGTACTTC

clone_size: NA
d_call: TRBD1
v_call: TRBV5-8
j_call: TRBJ2-7
cdr3_aa: CASSHGTGTDEQYF
cdr3_nt: TGTGCCAGCAGCCACGGGACAGGGACTGACGAGCAGTACTTC

clone_size: NA
d_call: NA
v_call: TRBV15
j_call: TRBJ1-6
cdr3_aa: CATSRGWRGAKFGNSPLHF
cdr3_nt: TGTGCCACCAGCAGGGGATGGCGGGGGGCGAAGTTTGGTAATTCACCCCTCCACTTT

clone_size: NA
d_call: NA
v_call: TRBV5-1
j_call: TRBJ1-3
cdr3_aa: CASSLDSVLGNTIYF
cdr3_nt: TGCGCCAGCAGCTTGGACTCGGTACTAGGAAACACCATATATTTT

clone_size: NA
d_call: TRBD1
v_call: TRBV6-5
j_call: TRBJ1-2
cdr3_aa: CASSYLQGGSYGYTF
cdr3_nt: TGTGCCAGCAGTTACCTACAGGGGGGGAGCTATGGCTACACCTTC

clone_size: NA
d_call: NA
v_call: TRBV11-3
j_call: TRBJ2-5
cdr3_aa: CASSPGVRETQYF
cdr3_nt: TGTGCCAGCAGCCCGGGGGTCCGAGAGACCCAGTACTTC

clone_size: NA
d_call: NA
v_call: TRBV29-1
j_call: TRBJ1-6
cdr3_aa: CSVVVTADSPLHF
cdr3_nt: TGCAGCGTTGTCGTGACAGCCGATTCACCCCTCCACTTT

clone_size: few
d_call: NA
v_call: TRBV18
j_call: TRBJ1-4
cdr3_aa: CASSPVFTGRNNEKLFF
cdr3_nt: TGTGCCAGCTCACCCGTCTTTACAGGACGGAATAATGAAAAACTGTTTTTT

clone_size: NA
d_call: TRBD2
v_call: TRBV6-2/TRBV6-3
j_call: TRBJ2-1
cdr3_aa: CASSAGLAGGNEQFF
cdr3_nt: TGTGCCAGCAGTGCGGGACTAGCGGGGGGCAATGAGCAGTTCTTC

clone_size: NA
d_call: NA
v_call: TRBV7-2
j_call: TRBJ2-1
cdr3_aa: CASSLALAYNEQFF
cdr3_nt: TGTGCCAGCAGCTTAGCGCTAGCCTACAATGAGCAGTTCTTC

clone_size: once
d_call: NA
v_call: TRBV7-9
j_call: TRBJ1-5
cdr3_aa: CASSLGQSNQPQHF
cdr3_nt: TGTGCCAGCAGCTTAGGACAGAGCAATCAGCCCCAGCATTTT

clone_size: NA
d_call: TRBD1
v_call: TRBV19
j_call: TRBJ1-6
cdr3_aa: CASSRQGYNSPLHF
cdr3_nt: TGTGCCAGTAGCCGACAGGGTTATAATTCACCCCTCCACTTT

clone_size: NA
d_call: TRBD1
v_call: TRBV3-1/TRBV3-2
j_call: TRBJ1-5
cdr3_aa: CASSQGQGGNQPQHF
cdr3_nt: TGTGCCAGCAGCCAGGGACAGGGGGGCAATCAGCCCCAGCATTTT

clone_size: NA
d_call: NA
v_call: TRBV25-1
j_call: TRBJ1-1
cdr3_aa: CASSEWQVGMDTEAFF
cdr3_nt: TGTGCCAGCAGTGAATGGCAGGTTGGTATGGACACTGAAGCTTTCTTT

clone_size: NA
d_call: NA
v_call: TRBV10-3
j_call: TRBJ2-1
cdr3_aa: CAISESEVYLAGNEQFF
cdr3_nt: TGTGCCATCAGTGAGTCTGAGGTTTATCTAGCTGGTAATGAGCAGTTCTTC

clone_size: NA
d_call: TRBD1
v_call: TRBV11-3
j_call: TRBJ1-4
cdr3_aa: CASSHGDRGRPNEKLFF
cdr3_nt: TGTGCCAGCAGCCATGGGGACAGGGGGCGGCCAAATGAAAAACTGTTTTTT

clone_size: NA
d_call: TRBD1
v_call: TRBV2
j_call: TRBJ2-7
cdr3_aa: CASEQGAKEQYF
cdr3_nt: TGTGCCAGCGAGCAGGGGGCGAAGGAGCAGTACTTC

clone_size: NA
d_call: TRBD1
v_call: TRBV27
j_call: TRBJ2-3
cdr3_aa: CASSLGTAPDTQYF
cdr3_nt: TGTGCCAGCAGTTTAGGGACAGCCCCAGATACGCAGTATTTT

clone_size: once
d_call: NA
v_call: TRBV6-5
j_call: TRBJ2-7
cdr3_aa: CASSLALRSSYEQYF
cdr3_nt: TGTGCCAGCAGTCTCGCACTCCGAAGCTCCTACGAGCAGTACTTC

clone_size: NA
d_call: NA
v_call: TRBV23-1
j_call: TRBJ1-1
cdr3_aa: CASVRDRNTEAFF
cdr3_nt: TGCGCCAGCGTCCGCGACAGGAACACTGAAGCTTTCTTT

clone_size: NA
d_call: TRBD2
v_call: TRBV7-9
j_call: TRBJ2-2
cdr3_aa: CASRRTSGGLNTGELFF
cdr3_nt: TGTGCCAGCAGACGTACTAGCGGGGGGCTAAACACCGGGGAGCTGTTTTTT

clone_size: NA
d_call: TRBD1
v_call: TRBV27
j_call: TRBJ1-1
cdr3_aa: CASGPTGENTEAFF
cdr3_nt: TGTGCCAGCGGGCCGACAGGGGAGAACACTGAAGCTTTCTTT

clone_size: NA
d_call: NA
v_call: TRBV5-1
j_call: TRBJ2-5
cdr3_aa: CASSLAAAAKETQYF
cdr3_nt: TGCGCCAGCAGCTTGGCGGCAGCGGCCAAAGAGACCCAGTACTTC

clone_size: once
d_call: TRBD1
v_call: TRBV6-5
j_call: TRBJ1-1
cdr3_aa: CASRGQGHTEAFF
cdr3_nt: TGTGCCAGCAGGGGACAGGGGCACACTGAAGCTTTCTTT

clone_size: NA
d_call: TRBD1
v_call: TRBV4-3
j_call: TRBJ1-3
cdr3_aa: CASSQARDREAGNTIYF
cdr3_nt: TGCGCCAGCAGCCAAGCTCGGGACAGGGAGGCTGGAAACACCATATATTTT

clone_size: NA
d_call: NA
v_call: TRBV30
j_call: TRBJ1-1
cdr3_aa: CAWRGHRNTEAFF
cdr3_nt: TGTGCCTGGAGGGGACATCGGAACACTGAAGCTTTCTTT

clone_size: NA
d_call: NA
v_call: TRBV3-1/TRBV3-2
j_call: TRBJ2-2
cdr3_aa: CASSLVGYGGLSGELFF
cdr3_nt: TGTGCCAGCAGCCTCGTAGGCTACGGGGGGCTTTCCGGGGAGCTGTTTTTT

clone_size: NA
d_call: NA
v_call: TRBV25-1
j_call: TRBJ2-5
cdr3_aa: CASSEWGSGQETQYF
cdr3_nt: TGTGCCAGCAGTGAATGGGGTAGCGGCCAAGAGACCCAGTACTTC

clone_size: once
d_call: TRBD1
v_call: TRBV4-3
j_call: TRBJ1-2
cdr3_aa: CASSQRQGYGYTF
cdr3_nt: TGCGCCAGCAGCCAGCGACAGGGGTATGGCTACACCTTC

clone_size: NA
d_call: NA
v_call: TRBV5-5
j_call: TRBJ2-3
cdr3_aa: CASSPGTAQITQYF
cdr3_nt: TGTGCCAGCAGCCCCGGTACCGCACAGATAACGCAGTATTTT

clone_size: few
d_call: NA
v_call: TRBV15
j_call: TRBJ2-3
cdr3_aa: CATSRVKGEGTDTQYF
cdr3_nt: TGTGCCACCAGCAGAGTTAAAGGGGAGGGCACAGATACGCAGTATTTT

clone_size: NA
d_call: NA
v_call: TRBV6-6
j_call: TRBJ1-2
cdr3_aa: CATIRSPQEMFRGYTF
cdr3_nt: TGTGCCACCATTCGATCCCCACAGGAAATGTTTCGTGGCTACACCTTC

clone_size: NA
d_call: TRBD1
v_call: TRBV27
j_call: TRBJ1-6
cdr3_aa: CASSFTGGSSYNSPLHF
cdr3_nt: TGTGCCAGCAGTTTTACAGGGGGTAGCTCCTATAATTCACCCCTCCACTTT

clone_size: NA
d_call: TRBD2
v_call: TRBV27
j_call: TRBJ2-5
cdr3_aa: CASSGGLAGIKTQYF
cdr3_nt: TGTGCCAGCAGTGGGGGACTAGCGGGGATAAAGACCCAGTACTTC

clone_size: NA
d_call: NA
v_call: TRBV3-1/TRBV3-2
j_call: TRBJ2-2
cdr3_aa: CASSQGRQNTGELFF
cdr3_nt: TGTGCCAGCAGCCAGGGGAGACAGAACACCGGGGAGCTGTTTTTT

clone_size: few
d_call: NA
v_call: TRBV2
j_call: TRBJ1-2
cdr3_aa: CASSRTYLRGYTF
cdr3_nt: TGTGCCAGCAGTCGAACCTACTTACGCGGCTACACCTTC

clone_size: NA
d_call: NA
v_call: TRBV19
j_call: TRBJ1-2
cdr3_aa: CASSMSGPSPIYGYTF
cdr3_nt: TGTGCCAGTAGTATGTCAGGCCCCAGCCCGATCTATGGCTACACCTTC

clone_size: NA
d_call: NA
v_call: TRBV6-5
j_call: TRBJ1-1
cdr3_aa: CASSYAVNTEAFF
cdr3_nt: TGTGCCAGCAGTTATGCAGTGAACACTGAAGCTTTCTTT

clone_size: NA
d_call: NA
v_call: TRBV10-3
j_call: TRBJ1-5
cdr3_aa: CAISAGANSNQPQHF
cdr3_nt: TGTGCCATCAGCGCAGGGGCTAATAGCAATCAGCCCCAGCATTTT

clone_size: once
d_call: TRBD2
v_call: TRBV7-2
j_call: TRBJ2-5
cdr3_aa: CASSSPGLAGGVGTQYF
cdr3_nt: TGTGCCAGCAGCTCACCGGGACTAGCGGGGGGGGTCGGGACCCAGTACTTC

clone_size: NA
d_call: TRBD1
v_call: TRBV29-1
j_call: TRBJ1-1
cdr3_aa: CSAEGTGGMNTEAFF
cdr3_nt: TGCAGCGCCGAGGGGACAGGGGGGATGAACACTGAAGCTTTCTTT

clone_size: once
d_call: TRBD2
v_call: TRBV11-1
j_call: TRBJ2-1
cdr3_aa: CASSRSGRSHNEQFF
cdr3_nt: TGTGCCAGCAGCCGTAGCGGGAGGTCCCACAATGAGCAGTTCTTC

clone_size: NA
d_call: NA
v_call: TRBV5-4
j_call: TRBJ2-7
cdr3_aa: CASSHSWDNGEQYF
cdr3_nt: TGTGCCAGCAGCCACTCTTGGGACAATGGAGAGCAGTACTTC

clone_size: once
d_call: TRBD1
v_call: TRBV19
j_call: TRBJ2-4
cdr3_aa: CASSRAGGRGNTKNIQYF
cdr3_nt: TGTGCCAGTAGTAGGGCAGGGGGCAGGGGTAACACCAAAAACATTCAGTACTTC

clone_size: NA
d_call: NA
v_call: TRBV4-2
j_call: TRBJ1-2
cdr3_aa: CASSHQDRRDGYTF
cdr3_nt: TGTGCCAGCAGCCACCAGGACAGAAGAGATGGCTACACCTTC

clone_size: NA
d_call: NA
v_call: TRBV28
j_call: TRBJ1-2
cdr3_aa: CLGADGYTF
cdr3_nt: TGTTTGGGGGCCGATGGCTACACCTTC

clone_size: NA
d_call: NA
v_call: TRBV5-1
j_call: TRBJ1-3
cdr3_aa: CASREGSGNTIYF
cdr3_nt: TGCGCCAGCAGGGAGGGGTCTGGAAACACCATATATTTT

clone_size: NA
d_call: TRBD2
v_call: TRBV19
j_call: TRBJ2-1
cdr3_aa: CASSRTSGSDEQFF
cdr3_nt: TGTGCCAGTAGTAGAACTAGCGGGAGCGATGAGCAGTTCTTC